One and the same sample provided the 8 T cell receptor beta chains below, sequenced in a study of Tregs in tolerant kidney transplant recipients. Data came from immunoSEQ multiplex PCR; TCRdb stores just in-frame clones and leaves some out. The profile covers some 110,000 clones, with roughly 92% appearing a single time and approximately 0.6% taken by the ten largest. Input material: CD4+ T cells from blood. The origin of the receptors is a human donor in good health.

The gene calls are TRBV5-1 and TRBJ1-5; the D gene is possibly TRBD1 (6 bases). The CDR3 runs 13 residues. Trimming removed 0 bases at V and 6 bases at J, with 7 bases between. Germline CDR1 SGHRS, CDR2 YFSETQ. CDR3 DNA sequence: TGCGCCAGCAGCTTGGCCAGGGGTCAGCCCCAGCATTTT. Amino acid sequence: CASSLARGQPQHF.

Only one count was recorded for this clone. The DNA for the CDR3 is TGTGCCTGGATCGGTACCGGGACAGATACGCAGTATTTT. It is translated as CAWIGTGTDTQYF. The chain links TRBV30 to TRBJ2-3; D gene ambiguous. The V end was cut by 4 bases, the J end by 3 bases, with 11 bases between. The germline gives CDR1 GTSNPN, CDR2 SVGIG (reference sequence). The CDR3 consists of 13 residues.

Written as DNA, the CDR3 is TGTGCCAGCAGCTTGGATCAGGGTACGTCCATATATTTT. Protein: CASSLDQGTSIYF. The chain combines TRBV5-4 with TRBJ1-3, with a tentative D call TRBD1 (5 bases). This CDR3 comprises 13 residues. Germline CDR1 is SGHNT and CDR2 is YYREEE (reference sequence). Deletions cut 0 bases from V and 11 bases from J, with 12 bases between.

The CDR3 here is CASSLSFGIQGYHEQYF. The CDR3 DNA reads TGCGCCAGCAGCTTGTCCTTTGGGATTCAGGGTTACCACGAGCAGTACTTC. The chain employs TRBV5-1 and TRBJ2-7; D possibly corresponds to TRBD1 (5 bases). The V and J ends lost 1 base and 5 bases respectively, with 22 bases between them. Per the germline V gene, CDR1 is SGHRS and CDR2 is YFSETQ. The CDR3 consists of 17 residues.

The rearrangement links TRBV4-1 to TRBJ2-5; 8 bases map to TRBD2. With 2 bases clipped from V and 4 bases from J, the junction kept 9 bases outside the gene matches. The CDR3 sequence is 16 residues long. Germline CDR1 reads MGHRA; CDR2 reads YSYEKL. The CDR3 nucleotides are TGCGCCAGCAGCCAACGGGGACTAGAGGGGTTAGAGACCCAGTACTTC. This translates into CASSQRGLEGLETQYF.

This clone was detected a few times. The V call is TRBV19, the J call TRBJ2-1, with D perhaps TRBD1 (6 bases). Trimming took 4 bases from V and 4 from J, leaving 14 bases between them. The CDR3 consists of 15 residues. From germline, CDR1 is LNHDA and CDR2 SQIVND (reference sequence). DNA for the CDR3: TGTGCCAGTAGTAAAGGGGGTCCCTTTTACAATGAGCAGTTCTTC. Translated, it gives CASSKGGPFYNEQFF.

The chain recombines TRBV2 with TRBJ1-6, with D possibly TRBD1 on 5 matching bases. There are 13 residues in the CDR3. Germline V lookup: CDR1 SNHLY, CDR2 FYNNEI. Trimming removed 0 bases from V and 13 bases from J, with 10 bases in between. For the CDR3, the DNA is TGTGCCAGCAGTGAAGCCCTTCGGGACCCCCTCCACTTT. Protein sequence: CASSEALRDPLHF.

This chain links TRBV30 with TRBJ2-7; 12 nucleotides line up with TRBD2. The CDR3 loop spans 14 amino acids. Losses at the gene ends were 5 bases for V and 3 bases for J; bases not matched to a gene: 5. Germline V lookup: CDR1 GTSNPN, CDR2 SVGIG (reference sequence). In DNA form, the CDR3 reads TGTGCCTGGTGCCCGGGACTAGCGGGCTACGAGCAGTACTTC. Its translation: CAWCPGLAGYEQYF.